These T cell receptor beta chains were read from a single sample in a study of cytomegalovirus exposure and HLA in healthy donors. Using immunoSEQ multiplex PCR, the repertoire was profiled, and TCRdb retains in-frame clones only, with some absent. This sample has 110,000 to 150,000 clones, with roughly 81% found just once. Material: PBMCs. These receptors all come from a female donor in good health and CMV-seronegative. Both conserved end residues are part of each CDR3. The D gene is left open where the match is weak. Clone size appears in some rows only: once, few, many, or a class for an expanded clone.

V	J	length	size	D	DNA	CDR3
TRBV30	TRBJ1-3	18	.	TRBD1	TGTGCCTGGAGTATCACCCTCCGGGACAGGGGGCAAGGAAACACCATATATTTT	CAWSITLRDRGQGNTIYF
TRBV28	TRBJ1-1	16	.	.	TGTGCCAGCAGTTCCCAGTACAAGAAAATGAACACTGAAGCTTTCTTT	CASSSQYKKMNTEAFF
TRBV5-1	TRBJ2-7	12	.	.	TGCGCCAGCAGTCCGGGTTCGGTCGAGCAGTACTTC	CASSPGSVEQYF
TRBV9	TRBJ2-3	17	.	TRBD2	TGTGCCAGCAGCCCTAGACCCCTAGCGGGTGGCACAGATACGCAGTATTTT	CASSPRPLAGGTDTQYF
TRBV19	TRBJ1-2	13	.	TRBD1	TGTGCCAGTAATCCGGGACAGACCTTGTGGCTCACCTTC	CASNPGQTLWLTF
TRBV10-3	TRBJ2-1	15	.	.	TGTGCCATCAGTGAAAGGGGAAGAGCCTACAATGAGCAGTTCTTC	CAISERGRAYNEQFF
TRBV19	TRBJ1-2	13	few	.	TGTGCCACAGAGAGGCGGGGTGCCTATGGCTACACCTTC	CATERRGAYGYTF
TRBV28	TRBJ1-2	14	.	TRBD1	TGTGCCAGCAGTCCGGACAGGTCTTGGGGTGGCTACACCTTC	CASSPDRSWGGYTF
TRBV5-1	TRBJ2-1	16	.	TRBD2	TGCGCCAGCAGCTTGGGGGGACTAGCGGGAGGCAATGAGCAGTTCTTC	CASSLGGLAGGNEQFF
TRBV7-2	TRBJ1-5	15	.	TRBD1	TGTGCCAGCAGCTCGTCGACAGGGAATGGTCAGCCCCAGCATTTT	CASSSSTGNGQPQHF
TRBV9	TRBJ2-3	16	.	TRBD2	TGTGCCAGCAGCGTTTTTAGCGGGAGTACGGCAGATACGCAGTATTTT	CASSVFSGSTADTQYF
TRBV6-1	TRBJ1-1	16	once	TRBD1	TGTGCCAGCAGTGAAGCAGGGACAGGGACGAACACTGAAGCTTTCTTT	CASSEAGTGTNTEAFF
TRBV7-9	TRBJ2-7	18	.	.	TGTGCCAGCAGCTTATCTATGTGGGGCGGGAATCAGTCCTACGAGCAGTACTTC	CASSLSMWGGNQSYEQYF
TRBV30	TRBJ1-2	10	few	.	TGTGCCGGAGAGTTCTATGGCTACACCTTC	CAGEFYGYTF
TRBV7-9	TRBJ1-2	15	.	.	TGTGCCAGCAGCTCGCACGTCGGGATAAACCGAGGCTACACCTTC	CASSSHVGINRGYTF
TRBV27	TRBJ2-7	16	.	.	TGTGCCAGCAGTTTAACGGGGGAAACGGATATCTACGAGCAGTACTTC	CASSLTGETDIYEQYF
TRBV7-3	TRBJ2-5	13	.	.	TGTGCCAGCAGCTTAGAAATTGCGGAGACCCAGTACTTC	CASSLEIAETQYF
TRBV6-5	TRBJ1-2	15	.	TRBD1	TGTGCCAGCAGTCGTCCCGGGACAGGGTACTACGGCTACACCTTC	CASSRPGTGYYGYTF
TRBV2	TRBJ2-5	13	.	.	TGTGCCAGCCAGCCCGAGAACCGCGGGACCCAGTACTTC	CASQPENRGTQYF
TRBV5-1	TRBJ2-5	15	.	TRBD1	TGCGCCAGCAGCTTGGGACAGGGTGGGTTAGAGACCCAGTACTTC	CASSLGQGGLETQYF
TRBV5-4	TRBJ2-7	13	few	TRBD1	TGTGCCAGCAGGGGGGACAGGGCGCGCGAGCAGTACTTC	CASRGDRAREQYF
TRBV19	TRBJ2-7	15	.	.	TGTGCCAGTAGTATGTGGGCAGGACACGAGTACGAGCAGTACTTC	CASSMWAGHEYEQYF
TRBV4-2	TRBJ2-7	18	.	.	TGTGCCAGCAGCCAAGACTCGGAAAGTGGCAGGGAAGGCTACGAGCAGTACTTC	CASSQDSESGREGYEQYF
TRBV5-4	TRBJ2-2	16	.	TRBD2	TGTGCCAGCAGCTTAGCGGGGGGCCCGAACACCGGGGAGCTGTTTTTT	CASSLAGGPNTGELFF
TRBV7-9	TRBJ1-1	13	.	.	TGTGCCAGCAGCTTGGAGTCGATCACTGAAGCTTTCTTT	CASSLESITEAFF
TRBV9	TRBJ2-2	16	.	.	TGTGCCAGCAGCCCAGGGGACAACGCGAACACCGGGGAGCTGTTTTTT	CASSPGDNANTGELFF
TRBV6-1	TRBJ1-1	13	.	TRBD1	TGTGCCAGCAGTGGACAGGGGAACACTGAAGCTTTCTTT	CASSGQGNTEAFF
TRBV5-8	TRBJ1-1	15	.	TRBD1	TGTGCCAGCAGCTCTAGACAGGGACAGAACACTGAAGCTTTCTTT	CASSSRQGQNTEAFF
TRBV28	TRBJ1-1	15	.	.	TGTGCCAGCAGCGAATCAGGGAACATGAACACTGAAGCTTTCTTT	CASSESGNMNTEAFF
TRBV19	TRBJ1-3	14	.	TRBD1	TGTGCCAGTAACTTTGACAGGGCTTGGAACACCATATATTTT	CASNFDRAWNTIYF
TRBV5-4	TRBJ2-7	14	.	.	TGTGCCAGCAGCTTGGCAGGGGTCACCTACGAGCAGTACTTC	CASSLAGVTYEQYF